This T cell receptor beta chain was sequenced for a study of T cells in Graves' hyperthyroidism and ophthalmopathy. Study context: Prior to any treatment, at the point of initial diagnosis, peripheral blood was collected.

This clonotype was counted at least ten times. It was RNA transcripts that yielded the amplified TCR beta CDR3 regions. HTBI primers were the set used in a first-round RT-PCR of the TCR CDR3. TCRdb recomputed calls from the multiplex PCR reads with MiXCR, one row per CDR3 protein. The data hold some 620,000 distinct CDR3 sequences, with under 20% observed a single time. Thyroid ultrasound and orbital computed tomography, with clinical symptoms and serum thyroxine and TRAb, informed diagnoses. Each 10 ml fresh peripheral blood draw supplied the PBMCs. CDR3 length: 17 amino acids. V lost 8 bases and J lost 2; bases outside the gene matches: 16. The germline V gene has CDR1 SEHNR and CDR2 FQNEAQ (reference sequence).

The sequence was collected from a woman in her twenties or thirties with Graves' hyperthyroidism. Sequencing was performed on blood. The gene calls are TRBV7-9 and TRBJ2-3; 7 nucleotides align to TRBD2. CDR3 coding DNA: TGTGCCAGCCTTCAAGCAGGGCGGGAGTGGTCCACAGATACGCAGTATTTT. Protein product: CASLQAGREWSTDTQYF.